The 19 T cell receptor beta chains in this list originate from one sample, sequenced in a study of cytotoxic CD8 clonotypes in ibrutinib-treated CLL. TCRdb's copy holds only in-frame clones and misses some; the assay was immunoSEQ multiplex PCR. Seen here are around 50,000 clones, about 57% observed once, and the top ten hold 28%. Sequenced here: PBMCs, sampled after 24 months of ibrutinib treatment. The origin of the receptors is a human donor with chronic lymphocytic leukemia.

The gene calls are TRBV19 and TRBJ2-1; D perhaps matches TRBD1 (6 bases). V was cut by 6 bases and J by 3 bases, with 18 bases left in between. Germline V gene lookup returns CDR1 LNHDA and CDR2 SQIVND (reference sequence). The CDR3 is 16 residues long. CDR3 DNA sequence: TGTGCCAGTAGGTCCCAGAGGCCGGACAGCTACAATGAGCAGTTCTTC. Protein sequence: CASRSQRPDSYNEQFF. The complete variable domain, with remaining parts taken from reference TRBV19 and TRBJ2-1, reads DGGITQSPKYLFRKEGQNVTLSCEQNLNHDAMYWYRQDPGQGLRLIYYSQIVNDFQKGDIAEGYSVSREKKESFPLTVTSAQKNPTAFYLCASRSQRPDSYNEQFFGPGTRLTVL.

In this sample, this clone turned up a few times. The rearrangement links TRBV11-2 to TRBJ2-7, with 7 positions matching TRBD1. With 1 base clipped from V and 1 base from J, the junction kept 1 base outside the gene matches. Looked up from germline, CDR1 is SGHAT and CDR2 is FQNNGV. This CDR3 has 14 residues. CDR3: CASSLVGQSYEQYF. CDR3 DNA sequence: TGTGCCAGCAGCTTAGTGGGACAGTCCTACGAGCAGTACTTC.

The chain links TRBV6-1 to TRBJ2-2; no clear D gene. Trimming stripped 7 bases from V and 9 bases from J, with 12 bases between. The CDR3 has 12 residues. CDR1 is MNHNS and CDR2 is SASEGT in the germline V gene. The CDR3 region is CASIAPVRELFF. The CDR3 coding sequence is TGTGCCAGCATTGCCCCCGTCCGGGAGCTGTTTTTT.

This clone was counted between two and nine times. This chain joins TRBV5-1 and TRBJ2-3; 10 bases line up with TRBD1. The V segment lost 3 bases and the J segment 4 bases; nucleotides outside the gene matches: 8. The CDR3 runs 16 residues. CDR1 and CDR2 (germline): SGHRS, YFSETQ. For the CDR3, the DNA is TGCGCCAGCAGCTCCGGGACAGGGGTTGGGTCAGATACGCAGTATTTT. Its protein product is CASSSGTGVGSDTQYF.

The chain links TRBV12-5 to TRBJ2-2; D possibly corresponds to TRBD2 (5 bases). The germline CDR1 and CDR2 sequences are LGHNT and FRNRAP. The CDR3 covers 17 residues. Trimming left V 0 bases short and J 5 bases short, with 16 bases between. The CDR3 loop reads CASGLVLTASGTGELFF. The CDR3 DNA reads as TGTGCTAGTGGTTTGGTACTTACAGCCTCGGGGACCGGGGAGCTGTTTTTT.

The chain joins TRBV7-6 to TRBJ1-3; TRBD1 agrees at 8 bases. The junction had 15 bases not matched to a gene; V was cut back by 5 bases and J by 3 bases. There are 18 residues in the CDR3. CDR1 is SGHVS and CDR2 is FNYEAQ in the germline V gene. The CDR3 nucleotides are TGTGCCAGCAGCGCATATCAGGGGGCAAGTTTATTTGGAAACACCATATATTTT. This codes for CASSAYQGASLFGNTIYF. Together with reference TRBV7-6 and TRBJ1-3, the CDR3 gives the full variable domain: GAGVSQSPRYKVTKRGQDVALRCDPISGHVSLYWYRQALGQGPEFLTYFNYEAQQDKSGLPNDRFSAERPEGSISTLTIQRTEQRDSAMYRCASSAYQGASLFGNTIYFGEGSWLTVV.

This clone was observed a few times. The chain links TRBV2 to TRBJ2-7; 11 bases are shared with TRBD2. The germline CDR1 and CDR2 sequences are SNHLY and FYNNEI. Unmatched junction bases numbered 5, after V lost 6 bases and J lost 4 bases. The CDR3 has 14 residues. CDR3 coding DNA: TGTGCCAGCAGGAGCACTAGCGGGGGTTACGAGCAGTACTTC. Protein: CASRSTSGGYEQYF.

The CDR3: CASSKLNTEAFF. CDR3 DNA sequence: TGTGCCAGCAGTAAATTAAACACTGAAGCTTTCTTT. This chain uses TRBV9 with TRBJ1-1; D is uncertain. The germline V and J ends were trimmed by 5 bases and 2 bases, with 7 bases remaining between them. The germline V gene has CDR1 SGDLS and CDR2 YYNGEE. The CDR3 is 12 amino acids.

V gene TRBV11-2 combines with J gene TRBJ1-2; a possible D gene is TRBD1 (6 bases). V was cut by 3 bases and J by 1 base, with 6 bases left in between. The CDR3 has 13 amino acids. Germline V gene data show CDR1 as SGHAT and CDR2 as FQNNGV. The DNA for the CDR3 is TGTGCCAGCAGCTTGGGACATAACTATGGCTACACCTTC. This encodes CASSLGHNYGYTF.

This clone has at least ten counts. This sequence joins TRBV4-1 and TRBJ2-1, with a weak D call TRBD2 (5 bases). This CDR3 has 13 amino acids. Per germline, CDR1 MGHRA and CDR2 YSYEKL. V was trimmed by 7 bases and J by 9 bases, leaving 16 bases between them. CDR3 coding DNA: TGCGCCAGCACCGCCGGGGTAGAAGGTGAGCAGTTCTTC. This codes for CASTAGVEGEQFF.

This clone was seen once. CDR3 in DNA: TGCAGCGTTGAAACAGGGTTCAGCTCCTACAATGAGCAGTTCTTC. Its translation is CSVETGFSSYNEQFF. The V gene is TRBV29-1, the J gene TRBJ2-1, with D possibly matching TRBD1 (6 bases). Germline CDR1 SQVTM, CDR2 ANQGSEA. V gave up 2 bases and J gave up 0 bases, with 11 bases separating them. The length of the CDR3 is 15 residues.

J is TRBJ2-4 and V is TRBV5-4; possibly TRBD2 for D (5 bases). Germline V CDR1 and CDR2: SGHNT, YYREEE (reference sequence). Trimming took off 4 bases at V and 0 bases at J, with 14 bases between the two ends. CDR3 length: 16 amino acids. The DNA of the CDR3 is TGTGCCAGCAGCCCCCAGGAGGCGGGAGCCAAAAACATTCAGTACTTC. Encoded protein: CASSPQEAGAKNIQYF. The full variable domain, rest sourced from reference TRBV5-4 and TRBJ2-4, is ETGVTQSPTHLIKTRGQQVTLRCSSQSGHNTVSWYQQALGQGPQFIFQYYREEENGRGNFPPRFSGLQFPNYSSELNVNALELDDSALYLCASSPQEAGAKNIQYFGAGTRLSVL.

In its sample, this clone was seen a few times. This chain links TRBV23-1 with TRBJ1-5; 7 bases map to TRBD1. TRBV23-1 is an ORF; its function is uncertain. J was trimmed by 0 bases and V by 4 bases; bases with no gene match: 9. This CDR3 region has 17 residues. DNA of the CDR3: TGCGCCAGCAGTCGGGGGGACAGAAGCTATAGCAATCAGCCCCAGCATTTT. It encodes CASSRGDRSYSNQPQHF.

This clone occurred a few times. The genes are TRBV20-1 and TRBJ2-3; D is undetermined. V lost 6 bases and J 8 bases, leaving 12 bases between the germline ends. The germline CDR1 and CDR2 sequences are DFQATT and SNEGSKA (reference sequence). This CDR3 has 11 amino acids. The CDR3 coding sequence is TGCAGTGCAGAACCCGGTGGTACGCAGTATTTT. Translating it yields CSAEPGGTQYF.

In nucleotides, the CDR3 is TGCGCCAGCAGCCAAGAGAGGGACAGGGGCGCCGGGGCCAACGTCCTGACTTTC. It codes for CASSQERDRGAGANVLTF. V gene TRBV4-1 combines with J gene TRBJ2-6; 10 positions agree with TRBD1. The V gene's germline CDR1 is MGHRA and CDR2 YSYEKL. V lost 0 bases and J lost 4; bases outside the gene matches: 6. This CDR3 has 18 amino acids.

The V call is TRBV6-1, the J call TRBJ2-2, with D possibly matching TRBD2 (5 bases). Trimming removed 3 bases at V and 6 bases at J, with 14 bases between. This CDR3 is 15 amino acids long. CDR1 and CDR2 (germline): MNHNS, SASEGT. CDR3 sequence reads: CASSDGVVNPGELFF. CDR3 coding DNA: TGTGCCAGCAGTGACGGGGTAGTCAACCCCGGGGAGCTGTTTTTT.

The rearrangement links TRBV5-1 to TRBJ2-5; 10 bases map to TRBD2. The CDR3 runs to 14 residues. Germline V gives CDR1 SGHRS, CDR2 YFSETQ. Losses at the gene ends were 4 bases for V and 1 base for J; bases not matched to a gene: 1. DNA for the CDR3: TGCGCCAGCAGCAGGACTAGCGGCCAAGAGACCCAGTACTTC. This encodes CASSRTSGQETQYF. Variable domain in full (rest from reference TRBV5-1 and TRBJ2-5): KAGVTQTPRYLIKTRGQQVTLSCSPISGHRSVSWYQQTPGQGLQFLFEYFSETQRNKGNFPGRFSGRQFSNSRSEMNVSTLELGDSALYLCASSRTSGQETQYFGPGTRLLVL.

J is TRBJ2-1 and V is TRBV4-1; TRBD1 aligns across 11 bases. The CDR3 totals 15 residues. The junction had 6 bases not matched to a gene; V was cut back by 3 bases and J by 8 bases. Germline values: CDR1 MGHRA, CDR2 YSYEKL. CDR3 coding DNA: TGCGCCAGCAGCCACCCGGGACAGGGGGGCCATGAGCAGTTCTTC. Protein sequence: CASSHPGQGGHEQFF.

This chain joins TRBV7-9 and TRBJ1-1; D unresolved. The CDR3 loop spans 13 amino acids. From germline, CDR1 is SEHNR and CDR2 FQNEAQ (reference sequence). The V end was cut by 1 base, the J end by 1 base, with 4 bases between. The CDR3 DNA follows: TGTGCCAGCAGCTTAGGACAGAACACTGAAGCTTTCTTT. Encoded protein: CASSLGQNTEAFF.